One TCR beta chain is described in this entry. Its target is not known. This record comes from a study of cytomegalovirus exposure and HLA in healthy donors. The primer mix had 60 Vbeta and 13 Jbeta primers. In the original analysis: Counted up in a later analysis, unique TCR beta chains came to 65 million to 100 million, with some 11 million shared. Profiled with immunoSEQ multiplex PCR; TCRdb holds only in-frame clones, not every one. The V and J calls and the clone size are those of that table, but D and trimming were determined from the DNA. The sample records more than 150,000 clones, roughly 80% being singletons. Germline CDR1 MDHEN, CDR2 SYDVKM. V gave up 3 bases and J gave up 8 bases, with 14 bases separating them. CDR3 length: 14 residues. Broader study findings: Reportedly, diagnosis of cytomegalovirus status by the classifier showed high specificity and sensitivity. Reportedly, TCR beta sequences accurately predicted HLA-A and HLA-B alleles in most subjects. As a later analysis showed, a missense DCLRE1C variant was linked to trimming of TCR beta V- and J-genes.

The sequencing input was PBMCs. V usage is TRBV28 and J usage is TRBJ2-4; TRBD1 is a possible D gene (6 bases). This receptor was taken from a woman aged 40-49 years in good health and CMV-seropositive. CDR3 in amino acids: CASSLGQSRDIQYF. The CDR3 DNA sequence: TGTGCCAGCAGTTTGGGACAATCCAGGGACATTCAGTACTTC.